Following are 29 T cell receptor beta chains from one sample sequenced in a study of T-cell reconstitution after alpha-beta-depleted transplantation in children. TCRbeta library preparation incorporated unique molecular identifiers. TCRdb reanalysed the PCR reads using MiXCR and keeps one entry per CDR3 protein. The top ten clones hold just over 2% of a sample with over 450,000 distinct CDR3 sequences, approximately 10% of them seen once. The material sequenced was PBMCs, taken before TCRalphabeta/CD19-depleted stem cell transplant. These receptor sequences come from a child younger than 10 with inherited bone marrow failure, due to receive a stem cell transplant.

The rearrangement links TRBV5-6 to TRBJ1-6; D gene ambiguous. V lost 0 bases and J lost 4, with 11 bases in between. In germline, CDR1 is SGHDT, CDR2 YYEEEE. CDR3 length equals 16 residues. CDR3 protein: CASSLVSAEYNSPLHF. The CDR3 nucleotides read TGTGCCAGCAGCTTGGTTTCAGCAGAATATAATTCACCCCTCCACTTT.

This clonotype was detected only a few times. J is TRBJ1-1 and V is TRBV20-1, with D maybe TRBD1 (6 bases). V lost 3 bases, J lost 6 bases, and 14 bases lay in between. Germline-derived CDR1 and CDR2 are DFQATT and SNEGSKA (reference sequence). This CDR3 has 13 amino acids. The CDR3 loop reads CSASQGTSAEAFF. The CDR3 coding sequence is TGCAGTGCTAGTCAGGGGACGAGCGCTGAAGCTTTCTTT.

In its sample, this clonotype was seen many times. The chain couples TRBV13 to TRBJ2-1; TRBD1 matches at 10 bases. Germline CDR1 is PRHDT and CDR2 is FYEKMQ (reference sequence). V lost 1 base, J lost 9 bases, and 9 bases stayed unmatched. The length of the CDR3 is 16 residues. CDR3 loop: CASSLEGGTGVGEQFF. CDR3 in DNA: TGTGCCAGCAGCTTAGAGGGAGGGACAGGGGTCGGTGAGCAGTTCTTC.

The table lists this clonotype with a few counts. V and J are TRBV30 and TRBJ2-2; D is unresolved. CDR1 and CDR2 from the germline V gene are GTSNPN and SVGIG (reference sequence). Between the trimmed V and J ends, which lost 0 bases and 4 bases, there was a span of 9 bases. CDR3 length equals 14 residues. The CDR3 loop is CAWSVRVPTGELFF. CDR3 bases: TGTGCCTGGAGTGTACGGGTCCCCACCGGGGAGCTGTTTTTT. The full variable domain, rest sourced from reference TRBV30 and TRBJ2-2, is SQTIHQWPATLVQPVGSPLSLECTVEGTSNPNLYWYRQAAGRGLQLLFYSVGIGQISSEVPQNLSASRPQDRQFILSSKKLLLSDSGFYLCAWSVRVPTGELFFGEGSRLTVL.

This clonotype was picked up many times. The CDR3 is CATRDRKTEAFF. Written as DNA, the CDR3 is TGTGCCACAAGGGACCGGAAGACTGAAGCTTTCTTT. This chain uses TRBV15 with TRBJ1-1; D is perhaps TRBD1 (5 bases). The V and J ends lost 9 bases and 5 bases respectively, with 13 bases between them. Germline V gene sequence: CDR1 LNHNV, CDR2 YYDKDF (reference sequence). This CDR3 region has 12 residues.

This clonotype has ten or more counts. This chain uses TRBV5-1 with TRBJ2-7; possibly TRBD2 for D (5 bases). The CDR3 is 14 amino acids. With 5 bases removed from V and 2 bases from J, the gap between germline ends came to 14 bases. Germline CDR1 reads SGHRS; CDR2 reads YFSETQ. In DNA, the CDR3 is TGCGCCAGCAGGGCCTATCGGGATCCCTACGAGCAGTACTTC. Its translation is CASRAYRDPYEQYF.

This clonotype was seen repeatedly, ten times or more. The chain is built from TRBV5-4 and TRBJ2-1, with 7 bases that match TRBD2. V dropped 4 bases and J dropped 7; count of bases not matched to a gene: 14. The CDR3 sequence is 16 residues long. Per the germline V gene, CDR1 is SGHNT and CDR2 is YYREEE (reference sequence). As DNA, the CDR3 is TGTGCCAGCAGCGGGGGTGGTGGCGGGAGAGAGAATGAGCAGTTCTTC. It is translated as CASSGGGGGRENEQFF.

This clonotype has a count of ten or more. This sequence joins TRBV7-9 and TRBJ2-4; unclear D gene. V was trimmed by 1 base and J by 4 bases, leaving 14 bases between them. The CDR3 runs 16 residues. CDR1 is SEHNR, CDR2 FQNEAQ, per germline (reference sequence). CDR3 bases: TGTGCCAGCAGCTTAGGACGTACCGCTAGTAAAAACATTCAGTACTTC. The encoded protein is CASSLGRTASKNIQYF.

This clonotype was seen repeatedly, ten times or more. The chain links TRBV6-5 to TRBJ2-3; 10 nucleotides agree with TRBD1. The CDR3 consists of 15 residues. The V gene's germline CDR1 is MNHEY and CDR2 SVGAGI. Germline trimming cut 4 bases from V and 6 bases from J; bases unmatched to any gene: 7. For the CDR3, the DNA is TGTGCCAGCAGTTCGCCGGGACAGGGGTGGGATACGCAGTATTTT. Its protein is CASSSPGQGWDTQYF.

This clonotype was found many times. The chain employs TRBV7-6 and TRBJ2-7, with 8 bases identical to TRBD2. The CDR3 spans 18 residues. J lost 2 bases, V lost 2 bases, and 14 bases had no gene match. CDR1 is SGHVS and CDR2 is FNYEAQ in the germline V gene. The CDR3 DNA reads TGTGCCAGCAGCTTAACGTCTGATCCAGCGGGAGTGCCCTACGAGCAGTACTTC. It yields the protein CASSLTSDPAGVPYEQYF.

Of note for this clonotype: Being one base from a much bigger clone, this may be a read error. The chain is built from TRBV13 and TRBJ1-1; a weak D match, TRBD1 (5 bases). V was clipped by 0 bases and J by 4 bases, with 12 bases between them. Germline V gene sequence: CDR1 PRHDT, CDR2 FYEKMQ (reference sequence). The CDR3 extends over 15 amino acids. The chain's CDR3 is CASSLGDTVFTEAFF. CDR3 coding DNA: TGTGCCAGCAGCTTAGGGGACACGGTATTCACTGAAGCTTTCTTT. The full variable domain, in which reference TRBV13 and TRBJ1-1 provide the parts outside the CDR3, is AAGVIQSPRHLIKEKRETATLKCYPIPRHDTVYWYQQGPGQDPQFLISFYEKMQSDKGSIPDRFSAQQFSDYHSELNMSSLELGDSALYFCASSLGDTVFTEAFFGQGTRLTVV.

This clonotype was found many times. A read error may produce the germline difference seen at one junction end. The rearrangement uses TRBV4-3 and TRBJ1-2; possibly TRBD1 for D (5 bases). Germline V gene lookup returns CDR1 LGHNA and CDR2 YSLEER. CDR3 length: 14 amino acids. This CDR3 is CASIQDGAHYGYTF. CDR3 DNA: TGCGCCAGCATCCAAGATGGGGCACACTATGGCTACACCTTC.

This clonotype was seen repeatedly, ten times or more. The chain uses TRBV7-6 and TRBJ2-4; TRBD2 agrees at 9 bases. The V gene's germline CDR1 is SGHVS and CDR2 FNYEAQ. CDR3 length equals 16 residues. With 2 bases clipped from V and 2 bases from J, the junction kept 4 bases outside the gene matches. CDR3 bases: TGTGCCAGCAGCTTAAGCGGGGGGAAGCCCAAAAACATTCAGTACTTC. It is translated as CASSLSGGKPKNIQYF.

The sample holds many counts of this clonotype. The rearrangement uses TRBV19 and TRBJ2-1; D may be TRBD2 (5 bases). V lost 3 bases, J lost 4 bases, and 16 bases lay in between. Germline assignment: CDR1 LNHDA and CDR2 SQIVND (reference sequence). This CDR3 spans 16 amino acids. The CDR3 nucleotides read TGTGCCAGTAGTATGGCTCTGGCTAGCAGTTACAATGAGCAGTTCTTC. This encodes CASSMALASSYNEQFF.

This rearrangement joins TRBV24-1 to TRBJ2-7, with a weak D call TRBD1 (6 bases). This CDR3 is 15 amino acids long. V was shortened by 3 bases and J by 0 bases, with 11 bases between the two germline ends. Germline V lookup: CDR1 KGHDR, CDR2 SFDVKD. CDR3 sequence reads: CATSDPRQASYEQYF. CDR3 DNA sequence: TGTGCCACCAGTGATCCCCGACAGGCCTCCTACGAGCAGTACTTC.

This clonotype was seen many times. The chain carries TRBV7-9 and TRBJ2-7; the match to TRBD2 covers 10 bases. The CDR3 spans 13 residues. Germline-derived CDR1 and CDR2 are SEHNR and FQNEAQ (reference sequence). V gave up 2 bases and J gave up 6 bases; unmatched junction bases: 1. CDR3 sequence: CASSLTSGIEQYF. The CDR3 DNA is TGTGCCAGCAGCTTAACTAGCGGGATCGAGCAGTACTTC.

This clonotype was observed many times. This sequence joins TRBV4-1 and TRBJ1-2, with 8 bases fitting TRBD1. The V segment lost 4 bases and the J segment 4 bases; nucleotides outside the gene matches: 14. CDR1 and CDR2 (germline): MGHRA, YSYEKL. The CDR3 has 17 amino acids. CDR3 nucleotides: TGCGCCAGCAGCCCTGTAAGGGGACAGGACCCCCCCTATGGCTACACCTTC. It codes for CASSPVRGQDPPYGYTF.

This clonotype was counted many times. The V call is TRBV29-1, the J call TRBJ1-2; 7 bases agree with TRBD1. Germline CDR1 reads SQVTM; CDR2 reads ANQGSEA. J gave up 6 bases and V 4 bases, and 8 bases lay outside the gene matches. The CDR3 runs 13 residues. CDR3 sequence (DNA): TGCAGCGTTGCTAAGACAGGGAAGGATGGCTACACCTTC. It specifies CSVAKTGKDGYTF.

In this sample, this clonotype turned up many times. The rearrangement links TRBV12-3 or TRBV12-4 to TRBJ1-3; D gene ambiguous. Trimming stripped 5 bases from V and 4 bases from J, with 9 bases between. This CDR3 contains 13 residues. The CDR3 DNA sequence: TGTGCCAGCAGTCTGTACGCCGGAAACACCATATATTTT. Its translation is CASSLYAGNTIYF.

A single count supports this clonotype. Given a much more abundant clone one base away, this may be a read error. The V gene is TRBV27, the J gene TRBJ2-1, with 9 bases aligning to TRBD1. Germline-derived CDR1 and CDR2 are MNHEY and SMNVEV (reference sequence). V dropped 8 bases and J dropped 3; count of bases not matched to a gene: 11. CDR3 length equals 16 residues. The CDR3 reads CASVGGQGACYNEQFF. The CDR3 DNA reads TGTGCCAGCGTAGGGGGACAGGGAGCCTGCTACAATGAGCAGTTCTTC.

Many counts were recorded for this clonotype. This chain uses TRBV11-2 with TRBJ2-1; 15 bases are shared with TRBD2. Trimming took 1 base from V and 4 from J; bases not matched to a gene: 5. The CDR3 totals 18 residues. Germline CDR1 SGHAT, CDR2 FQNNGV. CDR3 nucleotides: TGTGCCAGCAGCTTAGGGGCTGGACTAGCGGGAGGGTACAATGAGCAGTTCTTC. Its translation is CASSLGAGLAGGYNEQFF.

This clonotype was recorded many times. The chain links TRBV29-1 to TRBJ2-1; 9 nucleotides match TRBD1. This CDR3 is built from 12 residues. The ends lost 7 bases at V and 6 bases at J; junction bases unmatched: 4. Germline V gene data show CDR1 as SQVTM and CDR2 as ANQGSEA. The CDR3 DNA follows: TGCAGCGCCGGGACAGGGCTCAATGAGCAGTTCTTC. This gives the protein CSAGTGLNEQFF.

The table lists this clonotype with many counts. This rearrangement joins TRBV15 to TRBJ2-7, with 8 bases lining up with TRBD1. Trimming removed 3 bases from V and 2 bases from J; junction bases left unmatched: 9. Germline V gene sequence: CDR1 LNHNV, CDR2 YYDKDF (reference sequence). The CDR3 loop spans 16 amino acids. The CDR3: CATSRAGTGGTYEQYF. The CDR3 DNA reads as TGTGCCACCAGCAGGGCTGGTACAGGGGGTACCTACGAGCAGTACTTC.

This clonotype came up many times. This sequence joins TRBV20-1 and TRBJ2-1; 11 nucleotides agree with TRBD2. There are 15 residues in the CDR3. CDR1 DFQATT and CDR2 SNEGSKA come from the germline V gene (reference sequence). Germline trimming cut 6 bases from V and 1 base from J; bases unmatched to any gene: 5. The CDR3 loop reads CSASPSGRSYNEQFF. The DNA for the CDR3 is TGCAGTGCCAGCCCTAGCGGGAGGTCCTACAATGAGCAGTTCTTC.

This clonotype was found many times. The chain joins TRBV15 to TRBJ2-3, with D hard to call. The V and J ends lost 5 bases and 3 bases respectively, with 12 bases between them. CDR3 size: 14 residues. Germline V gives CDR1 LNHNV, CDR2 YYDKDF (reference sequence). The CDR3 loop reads CATSSSSLTDTQYF. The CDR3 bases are TGTGCCACCAGCTCGAGCTCATTGACAGATACGCAGTATTTT.

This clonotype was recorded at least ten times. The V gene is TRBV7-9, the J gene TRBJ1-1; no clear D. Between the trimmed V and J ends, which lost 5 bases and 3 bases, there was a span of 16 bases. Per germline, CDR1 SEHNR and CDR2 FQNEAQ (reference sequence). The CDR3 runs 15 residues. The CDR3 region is CASSQNDGPDTEAFF. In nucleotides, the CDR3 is TGTGCCAGCAGCCAAAATGATGGGCCGGACACTGAAGCTTTCTTT.

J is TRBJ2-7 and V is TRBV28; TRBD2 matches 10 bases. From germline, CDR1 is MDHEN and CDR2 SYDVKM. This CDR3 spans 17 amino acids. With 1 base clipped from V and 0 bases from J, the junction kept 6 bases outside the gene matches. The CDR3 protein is CASSLSPSGRASYEQYF. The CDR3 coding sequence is TGTGCCAGCAGTTTATCCCCGAGCGGGAGGGCCTCCTACGAGCAGTACTTC.

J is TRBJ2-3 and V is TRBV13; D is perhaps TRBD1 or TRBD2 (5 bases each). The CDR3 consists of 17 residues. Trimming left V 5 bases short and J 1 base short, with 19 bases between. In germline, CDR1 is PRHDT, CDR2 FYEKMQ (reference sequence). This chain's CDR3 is CASSATIRGAGTDTQYF. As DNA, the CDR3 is TGTGCCAGCAGCGCCACCATAAGAGGGGCTGGCACAGATACGCAGTATTTT. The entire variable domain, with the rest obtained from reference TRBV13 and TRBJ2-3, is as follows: AAGVIQSPRHLIKEKRETATLKCYPIPRHDTVYWYQQGPGQDPQFLISFYEKMQSDKGSIPDRFSAQQFSDYHSELNMSSLELGDSALYFCASSATIRGAGTDTQYFGPGTRLTVL.

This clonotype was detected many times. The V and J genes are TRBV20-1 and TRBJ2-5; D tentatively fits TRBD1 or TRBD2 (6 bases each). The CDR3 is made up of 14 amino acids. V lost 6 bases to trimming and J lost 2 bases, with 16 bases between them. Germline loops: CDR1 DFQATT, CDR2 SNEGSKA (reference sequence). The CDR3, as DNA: TGCAGTGCCTTGACTAGGGGGGAGCAAGAGACCCAGTACTTC. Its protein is CSALTRGEQETQYF.